This T cell receptor beta chain was sequenced during a study of human T cells and chemical hapten exposure. The germline V gene encodes CDR1 LGHNA and CDR2 YNFKEQ. V was shortened by 0 bases and J by 4 bases, with 13 bases between the two germline ends. The CDR3 is 16 amino acids. MiXCR was run by TCRdb on the RACE reads, yielding one entry per CDR3 protein. Of roughly 200,000 distinct CDR3 sequences in the sample, 20% to 25% are singletons; the top ten hold about 6.7%. Time point in this sample: patch test 1, 2 weeks after DPC sensitization. Stated treatment: therapeutic diphenylcyclopropenone sensitization with weekly scalp DPC.

The starting material was whole blood, obtained in connection with sensitization to the hapten diphenylcyclopropenone (DPC). The sequence was obtained from a woman between 45 and 60 years old with alopecia areata. Some clones in this sample may be carry-over from other donors' samples. J is TRBJ2-1 and V is TRBV4-2, with a possible D match to TRBD2 (6 bases). The DNA for the CDR3 is TGTGCCAGCAGCCAAGAATCGGGAGCGCGATACAATGAGCAGTTCTTC. Amino acid sequence: CASSQESGARYNEQFF.